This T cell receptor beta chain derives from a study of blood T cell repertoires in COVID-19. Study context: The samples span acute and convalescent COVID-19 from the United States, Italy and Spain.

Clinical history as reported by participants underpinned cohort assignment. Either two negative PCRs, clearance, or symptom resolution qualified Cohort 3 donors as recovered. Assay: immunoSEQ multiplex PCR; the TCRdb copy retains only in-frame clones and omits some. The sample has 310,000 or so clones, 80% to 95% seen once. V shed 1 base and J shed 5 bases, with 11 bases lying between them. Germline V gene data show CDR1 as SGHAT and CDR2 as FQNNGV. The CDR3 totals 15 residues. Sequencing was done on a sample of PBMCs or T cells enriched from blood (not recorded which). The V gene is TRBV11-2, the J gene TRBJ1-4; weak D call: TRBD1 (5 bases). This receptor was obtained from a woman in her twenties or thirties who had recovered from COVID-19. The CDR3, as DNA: TGTGCCAGCAGCTTAGGGGGACTGACGAATGAAAAACTGTTTTTT. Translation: CASSLGGLTNEKLFF.